This TCR beta chain was captured in a study of blood T cell repertoires in COVID-19. Clones were read by immunoSEQ multiplex PCR, and TCRdb kept only the in-frame ones, dropping some. This sample yields some 87,000 clones, of which around 79% are seen a single time; around a sixth belongs to the top ten. This clone was observed once. This CDR3 is built from 14 residues. J lost 7 bases, V lost 11 bases, and 12 bases had no gene match. This TCR came from a human donor in a cohort sampled during active COVID-19. The rearrangement joins TRBV23-1 to TRBJ2-1; 9 nucleotides align to TRBD1. TRBV23-1 is sorted into the ORF group, with uncertain function. Sequenced input: peripheral blood. The CDR3 DNA sequence: TGCGCCGGGATCGCGGGACAGGGAACTAATGAGCAGTTCTTC. It is translated as CAGIAGQGTNEQFF.